A selection of T cell receptor beta chains follows, all from one sample in a study of control samples from healthy donors and cancer patients. Only in-frame clones appear in the TCRdb table, and some are missing; sequencing was by immunoSEQ multiplex PCR. The sample yields about 190,000 clones, about 91% seen once. Material: blood. The receptors originated from a man younger than 40 in good health. Each CDR3 is given with its conserved first and last residue. Fields, in order: CDR3 DNA, CDR3 protein, D gene, clone size, V gene, J gene. The D gene is left open where the match is weak. A row's size may be missing; if present it is once, few, many or a size class.

CDR3nt: TGTGCCAGCAGCTTATCAGGGGCTGAGCAGCCCCAGCATTTT
CDR3aa: CASSLSGAEQPQHF
d_gene: .
abundance: .
v_gene: TRBV7-9
j_gene: TRBJ1-5

CDR3nt: TGCGCCAGCAGCTTGGCAATAAGCGGGGGACAGGGCCGCACAGATACGCAGTATTTT
CDR3aa: CASSLAISGGQGRTDTQYF
d_gene: .
abundance: .
v_gene: TRBV5-1
j_gene: TRBJ2-3

CDR3nt: TGCGCCAGCAGCAACCGGGACAGTGCCTACGAGCAGTACTTC
CDR3aa: CASSNRDSAYEQYF
d_gene: TRBD1
abundance: .
v_gene: TRBV4-1
j_gene: TRBJ2-7

CDR3nt: TGTGCCAGTAGCCACGGGACAGGGTCTTACGAGCAGTACTTC
CDR3aa: CASSHGTGSYEQYF
d_gene: TRBD1
abundance: .
v_gene: TRBV19
j_gene: TRBJ2-7

CDR3nt: TGTGCCTGGTCCCCACCGAACACCGGGGAGCTGTTTTTT
CDR3aa: CAWSPPNTGELFF
d_gene: .
abundance: .
v_gene: TRBV30
j_gene: TRBJ2-2

CDR3nt: TGTGCCAGCAGTCCCTCTACAGGGTTAAAAAATTCACCCCTCCACTTT
CDR3aa: CASSPSTGLKNSPLHF
d_gene: .
abundance: .
v_gene: TRBV6-2/TRBV6-3
j_gene: TRBJ1-6

CDR3nt: TGTGCCAGCAGTGAATTGGGGATGAACACTGAAGCTTTCTTT
CDR3aa: CASSELGMNTEAFF
d_gene: .
abundance: .
v_gene: TRBV2
j_gene: TRBJ1-1

CDR3nt: TGTGCCAGCGCGACAGGGGGCTCTGGGGCCAACGTCCTGACTTTC
CDR3aa: CASATGGSGANVLTF
d_gene: TRBD1
abundance: .
v_gene: TRBV6-5
j_gene: TRBJ2-6

CDR3nt: TGCGCCAGCAGCCAAGGTGAAAGGACAGGGCTCACTGAAGCTTTCTTT
CDR3aa: CASSQGERTGLTEAFF
d_gene: TRBD1
abundance: .
v_gene: TRBV4-1
j_gene: TRBJ1-1

CDR3nt: TGCGCCAGCAGTTCACAACAGGGAACTGGAAACACCATATATTTT
CDR3aa: CASSSQQGTGNTIYF
d_gene: .
abundance: .
v_gene: TRBV5-1
j_gene: TRBJ1-3

CDR3nt: TGCAGCGTTGAGCACGGACAGGGGGCGCGGGGCTACACCTTC
CDR3aa: CSVEHGQGARGYTF
d_gene: TRBD1
abundance: .
v_gene: TRBV29-1
j_gene: TRBJ1-2

CDR3nt: TGTGCCAGCAGTTACTCGACTAGCGTTGAGCAGTTCTTC
CDR3aa: CASSYSTSVEQFF
d_gene: TRBD2
abundance: .
v_gene: TRBV6-2/TRBV6-3
j_gene: TRBJ2-1

CDR3nt: TGTGCCAGCAGTCCCTACAGGGGTGACACTGAAGCTTTCTTT
CDR3aa: CASSPYRGDTEAFF
d_gene: TRBD1
abundance: .
v_gene: TRBV27
j_gene: TRBJ1-1

CDR3nt: TGCGCCAGCACCTCGTCGGGGGCAATTGAAGCTTTCTTT
CDR3aa: CASTSSGAIEAFF
d_gene: .
abundance: .
v_gene: TRBV5-1
j_gene: TRBJ1-1

CDR3nt: TGTGCCAGCACCATAGGGACAGACTATAATTCACCCCTCCACTTT
CDR3aa: CASTIGTDYNSPLHF
d_gene: TRBD1
abundance: .
v_gene: TRBV7-8
j_gene: TRBJ1-6

CDR3nt: TGTGCCAGTAGTATCGCCGGGGGGCATCGGCCTGGAAACACCATATATTTT
CDR3aa: CASSIAGGHRPGNTIYF
d_gene: .
abundance: .
v_gene: TRBV19
j_gene: TRBJ1-3

CDR3nt: TGTGCCAGCAGTCAGGACGCTCAATCCTACAATGAGCAGTTCTTC
CDR3aa: CASSQDAQSYNEQFF
d_gene: .
abundance: .
v_gene: TRBV7-7
j_gene: TRBJ2-1

CDR3nt: TGTGCCAGCAGCGAGGGGACAGGGCCGTCCTACGAGCAGTACTTC
CDR3aa: CASSEGTGPSYEQYF
d_gene: TRBD1
abundance: .
v_gene: TRBV9
j_gene: TRBJ2-7

CDR3nt: TGTGCCACCAGTGATGGCAGGCCCTCCTACAATGAGCAGTTCTTC
CDR3aa: CATSDGRPSYNEQFF
d_gene: .
abundance: .
v_gene: TRBV24-1
j_gene: TRBJ2-1

CDR3nt: TGTGCCACCCATAGCGGGGGAGCCCCTTACGAGCAGTACTTC
CDR3aa: CATHSGGAPYEQYF
d_gene: TRBD2
abundance: .
v_gene: TRBV15
j_gene: TRBJ2-7

CDR3nt: TGTGCCAGCAGCTTGTTAACCGGTAGTGCTGGCACAGATACGCAGTATTTT
CDR3aa: CASSLLTGSAGTDTQYF
d_gene: .
abundance: once
v_gene: TRBV5-5
j_gene: TRBJ2-3

CDR3nt: TGTGCCAGCAGCCCGAGGGGACTCGTCAGAGATACGCAGTATTTT
CDR3aa: CASSPRGLVRDTQYF
d_gene: .
abundance: .
v_gene: TRBV5-8
j_gene: TRBJ2-3

CDR3nt: TGTGCCAGCAGTGTGGGCAGGGGGGCGGAGTCCGGGGAGCTGTTTTTT
CDR3aa: CASSVGRGAESGELFF
d_gene: .
abundance: .
v_gene: TRBV2
j_gene: TRBJ2-2

CDR3nt: TGTGCCAGCAGTTACCTGACTAGCGGGGTAGGTGAGCAGTACTTC
CDR3aa: CASSYLTSGVGEQYF
d_gene: TRBD2
abundance: .
v_gene: TRBV5-5
j_gene: TRBJ2-7

CDR3nt: TGCGCCAGCCTACGGGGGTCTGGAAACACCATATATTTT
CDR3aa: CASLRGSGNTIYF
d_gene: .
abundance: .
v_gene: TRBV5-1
j_gene: TRBJ1-3

CDR3nt: TGTGCCTGGAGTTCGGGGACTAGCACAGATACGCAGTATTTT
CDR3aa: CAWSSGTSTDTQYF
d_gene: .
abundance: once
v_gene: TRBV30
j_gene: TRBJ2-3

CDR3nt: TGTGCCAGCAGTTTGGGGGGGGGCGGCCAGCCTCAGCATTTT
CDR3aa: CASSLGGGGQPQHF
d_gene: .
abundance: .
v_gene: TRBV27
j_gene: TRBJ1-5

CDR3nt: TGTGCCAGCAGCTTAGCAAAAACAGGGGCGGACACTGAAGCTTTCTTT
CDR3aa: CASSLAKTGADTEAFF
d_gene: TRBD1
abundance: .
v_gene: TRBV7-2
j_gene: TRBJ1-1

CDR3nt: TGTGCCAGCAGCGCGATCGGGGGGACAGGCGGGGAGCTGTTTTTT
CDR3aa: CASSAIGGTGGELFF
d_gene: .
abundance: .
v_gene: TRBV5-6
j_gene: TRBJ2-2

CDR3nt: TGTGCCAGCAGCGTAAGAGGGGGCCCGACCCAAGATTCACCCCTCCACTTT
CDR3aa: CASSVRGGPTQDSPLHF
d_gene: TRBD1
abundance: .
v_gene: TRBV9
j_gene: TRBJ1-6

CDR3nt: TGTGCCAGCAGTTTCCTCCCCTGGGAAGACCGATCCTCGAGGACTGAAGCTTTCTTT
CDR3aa: CASSFLPWEDRSSRTEAFF
d_gene: .
abundance: .
v_gene: TRBV27
j_gene: TRBJ1-1

CDR3nt: TGTGCCAGCAGTCAGACAGGGCACACAGATACGCAGTATTTT
CDR3aa: CASSQTGHTDTQYF
d_gene: TRBD1
abundance: .
v_gene: TRBV2
j_gene: TRBJ2-3

CDR3nt: TGCAGCGTCTTACAGGGGGGCAATCAGCCCCAGCATTTT
CDR3aa: CSVLQGGNQPQHF
d_gene: TRBD1
abundance: once
v_gene: TRBV29-1
j_gene: TRBJ1-5

CDR3nt: TGCGCCAGCAGCCAAGGGTCCCACGGCTACGAGCAGTACTTC
CDR3aa: CASSQGSHGYEQYF
d_gene: .
abundance: .
v_gene: TRBV4-1
j_gene: TRBJ2-7

CDR3nt: TGTGCCAGCAGCCAAGATCGGCAGGGGGGTTGGGGCTACACCTTC
CDR3aa: CASSQDRQGGWGYTF
d_gene: TRBD1
abundance: .
v_gene: TRBV3-1/TRBV3-2
j_gene: TRBJ1-2

CDR3nt: TGCAGCGCTGGGCGGGACAGGGGTTTGCCCCAGCATTTT
CDR3aa: CSAGRDRGLPQHF
d_gene: TRBD1
abundance: .
v_gene: TRBV29-1
j_gene: TRBJ1-5

CDR3nt: TGTGCCAGCAGCCAAGAAGATACGCAGTATTTT
CDR3aa: CASSQEDTQYF
d_gene: .
abundance: .
v_gene: TRBV3-1/TRBV3-2
j_gene: TRBJ2-3

CDR3nt: TGCGCCAGCAGTCAACCAACAGGGTCCTTTGGATACGAGCAGTACTTC
CDR3aa: CASSQPTGSFGYEQYF
d_gene: .
abundance: .
v_gene: TRBV23-1
j_gene: TRBJ2-7

CDR3nt: TGTGCCAGCAGTTTACAGCGAGCAACTAATGAAAAACTGTTTTTT
CDR3aa: CASSLQRATNEKLFF
d_gene: .
abundance: .
v_gene: TRBV27
j_gene: TRBJ1-4

CDR3nt: TGTGCCAGCAGTGCGGGACTGCAGAATGAAAAACTGTTTTTT
CDR3aa: CASSAGLQNEKLFF
d_gene: .
abundance: .
v_gene: TRBV25-1
j_gene: TRBJ1-4

CDR3nt: TGTGCCAGCAGTTGGCGATCCTTAGTACAGCCCCAGCATTTT
CDR3aa: CASSWRSLVQPQHF
d_gene: .
abundance: .
v_gene: TRBV6-2/TRBV6-3
j_gene: TRBJ1-5

CDR3nt: TGCAGCGTTGTCGGCTCAGCGGGGTTCCCAGATACGCAGTATTTT
CDR3aa: CSVVGSAGFPDTQYF
d_gene: TRBD2
abundance: once
v_gene: TRBV29-1
j_gene: TRBJ2-3

CDR3nt: TGTGCCAGCAGCGTTTATCAAACCGGGACAAGAGATGGCTACACCTTC
CDR3aa: CASSVYQTGTRDGYTF
d_gene: .
abundance: .
v_gene: TRBV9
j_gene: TRBJ1-2

CDR3nt: TGTGCCATCAATCAAAGGGGCTTATGGACTGAAGCTTTCTTT
CDR3aa: CAINQRGLWTEAFF
d_gene: .
abundance: .
v_gene: TRBV28
j_gene: TRBJ1-1

CDR3nt: TGTGCCAGCAGCTATTGGACAGGGGGCATCGGGGGCTACACCTTC
CDR3aa: CASSYWTGGIGGYTF
d_gene: TRBD1
abundance: .
v_gene: TRBV7-8
j_gene: TRBJ1-2

CDR3nt: TGTGCCAGCAGCCAAGATTTCTCGGGGGGCTCTGGAAACACCATATATTTT
CDR3aa: CASSQDFSGGSGNTIYF
d_gene: .
abundance: .
v_gene: TRBV4-2
j_gene: TRBJ1-3

CDR3nt: TGCGCCAGCAGCTTGGCGGGGTCCGACTACGAGCAGTACTTC
CDR3aa: CASSLAGSDYEQYF
d_gene: .
abundance: .
v_gene: TRBV5-1
j_gene: TRBJ2-7

CDR3nt: TGTGCCAGCAGCGTAGTGATGACGGGGGAGGGCTACACCTTC
CDR3aa: CASSVVMTGEGYTF
d_gene: .
abundance: .
v_gene: TRBV9
j_gene: TRBJ1-2

CDR3nt: TGTGCCAGCAGCTCTAATACAGGGGTGAACACTGAAGCTTTCTTT
CDR3aa: CASSSNTGVNTEAFF
d_gene: TRBD1
abundance: .
v_gene: TRBV7-9
j_gene: TRBJ1-1

CDR3nt: TGTGCCAGCAGCTTATGGCCTTCGACGGAGAACACTGAAGCTTTCTTT
CDR3aa: CASSLWPSTENTEAFF
d_gene: .
abundance: .
v_gene: TRBV7-9
j_gene: TRBJ1-1